The 14 T cell receptor beta chains below all came from one sample that was sequenced in a study of regulatory T cells in long-lasting Graves disease. Library construction for TCR beta used iRepertoire HTBI primers and Arm-PCR of CDR3 regions. One entry per CDR3 protein, called by TCRdb with MiXCR from the multiplex PCR reads. The sample has a few hundred thousand distinct CDR3 sequences; 20% to 25% are singletons. The time point: persistent/refractory GD, antithyroid drugs over 5 years with positive TRAb. PBMCs provided the RNA from which the TCR library was made. Here the sequenced sample was peripheral blood mononuclear cells (PBMCs), taken when the disease was refractory, from a patient treated with antithyroid drugs. The receptors here all came from a female donor with Graves disease.

This chain connects TRBV5-1 to TRBJ2-5, with unresolved D. Deletions cut 0 bases from V and 3 bases from J, with 3 bases between. In germline, CDR1 is SGHRS, CDR2 YFSETQ. The CDR3 contains 12 residues. The CDR3 region is CASSLDEETQYF. CDR3 sequence (DNA): TGCGCCAGCAGCTTGGACGAAGAGACCCAGTACTTC.

This clonotype turned up a few times. The rearrangement uses TRBV12-3 or TRBV12-4 and TRBJ2-6, with TRBD1 identical over 11 bases. The CDR3 is 17 amino acids. V was pared by 6 bases and J by 0 bases, with 4 bases of the junction left unmatched. CDR3 in amino acids: CASSRGTGGSGANVLTF. The CDR3, as DNA: TGTGCCAGCAGCCGTGGGACAGGGGGCTCTGGGGCCAACGTCCTGACTTTC.

In the case of this clonotype: A read error may be the cause here, since a much bigger clone is one base away. J is TRBJ2-2 and V is TRBV7-2, with D unresolved. Germline CDR1 SGHTA, CDR2 FQGNSA. V lost 5 bases, J lost 7 bases, and 8 bases lay in between. The CDR3 length is 12 residues. CDR3 sequence reads: CASSPRGGELFF. In DNA form, the CDR3 reads TGTGCCAGCAGCCCCCGAGGCGGGGAGCTGTTTTTT.

This clonotype was detected only a few times. The V and J genes are TRBV20-1 and TRBJ2-3, with TRBD1 matching over 8 bases. Germline CDR1 reads DFQATT; CDR2 reads SNEGSKA (reference sequence). V trimming: 5 bases; J trimming: 4 bases; junction bases outside the gene matches: 2. This CDR3 comprises 12 residues. CDR3 coding DNA: TGCAGTGCTGGACAGGGAGCAGATACGCAGTATTTT. It yields the protein CSAGQGADTQYF.

This clonotype was picked up many times. The chain joins TRBV12-3 or TRBV12-4 to TRBJ1-2, with D unclear. Trimming took 6 bases from V and 12 from J, leaving 14 bases between them. CDR3 size: 11 residues. The CDR3 region is CASSARGPHTF. CDR3 bases: TGTGCCAGCAGCGCCCGGGGTCCACACACCTTC.

There are many counts of this clonotype. The genes are TRBV15 and TRBJ1-4; TRBD1 aligns across 9 bases. J lost 5 bases, V lost 1 base, and 2 bases had no gene match. The CDR3 has 15 amino acids. Germline V gene sequence: CDR1 LNHNV, CDR2 YYDKDF (reference sequence). This CDR3 is CATSRAGTGNEKLFF. Written as DNA, the CDR3 is TGTGCCACCAGCAGAGCCGGGACAGGGAATGAAAAACTGTTTTTT.

In its sample, this clonotype was seen a few times. This chain uses TRBV6-5 with TRBJ1-2; D is undetermined. CDR1 is MNHEY and CDR2 is SVGAGI in the germline V gene. This CDR3 is built from 12 residues. V dropped 2 bases and J dropped 2 bases, with 3 bases sitting between them. Here the CDR3 reads CASSYVNYGYTF. The CDR3 DNA is TGTGCCAGCAGTTACGTCAACTATGGCTACACCTTC.

This clonotype was seen ten or more times. J is TRBJ1-4 and V is TRBV28; D is undetermined. Per the germline V gene, CDR1 is MDHEN and CDR2 is SYDVKM. This CDR3 region has 14 residues. V was pared by 1 base and J by 6 bases, with 9 bases between. CDR3 DNA sequence: TGTGCCAGCAGTTTATTGTACAGCGATGAAAAACTGTTTTTT. Translating it yields CASSLLYSDEKLFF.

V is TRBV20-1 and J is TRBJ2-3; 11 nucleotides line up with TRBD2. From germline, CDR1 is DFQATT and CDR2 SNEGSKA (reference sequence). This CDR3 comprises 13 residues. CDR3 sequence: CRIAGGPTDTQYF. CDR3 nucleotides: TGCAGGATAGCGGGAGGGCCCACAGATACGCAGTATTTT.

The chain couples TRBV6-2 or TRBV6-3 to TRBJ2-5; 11 nucleotides agree with TRBD2. Trimming cost V 4 bases and J 5 bases; bases outside gene matches: 6. Germline CDR1 is MNHEY and CDR2 is SVGEGT. The CDR3 consists of 15 residues. CDR3: CASSLLAGAVETQYF. The CDR3 coding sequence is TGTGCCAGCAGTTTACTAGCGGGGGCGGTGGAGACCCAGTACTTC.

The chain recombines TRBV9 with TRBJ1-1; D perhaps matches TRBD1 (5 bases). Trimming removed 3 bases at V and 1 base at J, with 13 bases between. The CDR3 runs to 15 residues. Per germline, CDR1 SGDLS and CDR2 YYNGEE. In DNA form, the CDR3 reads TGTGCCAGCAGCGCCCACCAGGGACCGAACACTGAAGCTTTCTTT. Translated, it gives CASSAHQGPNTEAFF.

A few counts support this clonotype. V is TRBV7-2 and J is TRBJ1-1; D call uncertain. This CDR3 comprises 15 residues. The germline V gene has CDR1 SGHTA and CDR2 FQGNSA. V lost 3 bases, J lost 1 base, and 12 bases lay in between. DNA for the CDR3: TGTGCCAGCAGCTTGTCGATCTTCCGGAACACTGAAGCTTTCTTT. Translated, it gives CASSLSIFRNTEAFF.

This clonotype was seen repeatedly, ten times or more. The chain recombines TRBV20-1 with TRBJ2-2, with 8 bases identical to TRBD2. V was pared by 5 bases and J by 8 bases, with 13 bases of the junction left unmatched. This CDR3 is 15 amino acids long. Per germline, CDR1 DFQATT and CDR2 SNEGSKA (reference sequence). The CDR3 here is CSASGVAGGSGELFF. The CDR3 nucleotides are TGCAGTGCTTCTGGTGTGGCGGGAGGTTCGGGGGAGCTGTTTTTT.

The table lists this clonotype with many counts. The gene calls are TRBV30 and TRBJ2-5, with D possibly being TRBD1 (5 bases). The CDR3 totals 15 residues. Per germline, CDR1 GTSNPN and CDR2 SVGIG (reference sequence). V shed 1 base and J shed 5 bases, with 17 bases lying between them. The CDR3 here is CAWSGGGAMGETQYF. The CDR3 DNA follows: TGTGCCTGGAGTGGTGGTGGGGCTATGGGGGAGACCCAGTACTTC.